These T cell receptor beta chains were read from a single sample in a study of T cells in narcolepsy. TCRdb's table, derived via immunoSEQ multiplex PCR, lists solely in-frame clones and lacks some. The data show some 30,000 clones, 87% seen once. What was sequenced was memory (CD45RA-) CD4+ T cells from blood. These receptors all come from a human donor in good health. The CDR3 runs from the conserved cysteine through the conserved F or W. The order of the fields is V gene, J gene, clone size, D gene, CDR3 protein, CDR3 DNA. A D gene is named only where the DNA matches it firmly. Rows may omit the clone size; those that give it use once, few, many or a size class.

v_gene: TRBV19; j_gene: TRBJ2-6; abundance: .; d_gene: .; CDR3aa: CASSIPGRLFSGANVLTF; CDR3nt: TGTGCCAGTAGTATCCCAGGACGGCTCTTCTCTGGGGCCAACGTCCTGACTTTC
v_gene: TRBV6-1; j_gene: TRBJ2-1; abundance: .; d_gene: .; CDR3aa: CASSPSVNEQFF; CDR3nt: TGTGCCAGCAGCCCCTCTGTCAATGAGCAGTTCTTC
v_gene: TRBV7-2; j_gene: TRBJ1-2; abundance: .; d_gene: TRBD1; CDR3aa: CASRQPGQNYGYTF; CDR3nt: TGTGCCAGCAGACAACCGGGACAGAACTATGGCTACACCTTC
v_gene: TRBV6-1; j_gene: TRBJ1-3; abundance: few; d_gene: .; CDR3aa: CASSRTAGNTIYF; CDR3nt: TGTGCCAGCAGTCGGACAGCTGGAAACACCATATATTTT
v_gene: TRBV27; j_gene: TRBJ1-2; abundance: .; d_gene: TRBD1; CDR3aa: CASGGGTVYGYTF; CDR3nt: TGTGCCAGCGGGGGCGGGACAGTATATGGCTACACCTTC
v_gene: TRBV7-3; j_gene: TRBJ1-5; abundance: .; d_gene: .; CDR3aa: CASSQWGGDQPQHF; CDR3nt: TGTGCCAGCAGCCAATGGGGTGGTGATCAGCCCCAGCATTTT
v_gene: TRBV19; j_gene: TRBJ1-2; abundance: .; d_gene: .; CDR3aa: CASSIAGSRDYGYTF; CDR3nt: TGTGCCAGTAGTATAGCGGGGTCCCGTGACTATGGCTACACCTTC
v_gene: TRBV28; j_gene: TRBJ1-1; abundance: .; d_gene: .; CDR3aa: CASRAVNTEAFF; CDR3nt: TGTGCCAGCAGAGCAGTGAACACTGAAGCTTTCTTT
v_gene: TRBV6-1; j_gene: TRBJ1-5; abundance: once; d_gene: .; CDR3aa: CASSVPARQPQHF; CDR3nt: TGTGCCAGCAGTGTCCCCGCTCGACAGCCCCAGCATTTT
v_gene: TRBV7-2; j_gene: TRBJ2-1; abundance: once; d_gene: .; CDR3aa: CASSLALLSGPYNEQFF; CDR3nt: TGTGCCAGCAGCTTAGCGCTCCTAAGCGGACCCTACAATGAGCAGTTCTTC
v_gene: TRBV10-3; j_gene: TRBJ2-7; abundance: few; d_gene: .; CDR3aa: CAISDPSGANSYEQYF; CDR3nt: TGTGCCATCAGTGACCCCTCCGGCGCGAACTCCTACGAGCAGTACTTC
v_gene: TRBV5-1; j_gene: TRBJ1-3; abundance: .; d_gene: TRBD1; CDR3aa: CASSLPDRGSGNTIYF; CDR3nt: TGCGCCAGCAGCTTGCCGGACAGGGGGTCAGGAAACACCATATATTTT
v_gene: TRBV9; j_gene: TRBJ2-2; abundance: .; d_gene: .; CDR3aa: CASSQGRTPAGELFF; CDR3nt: TGTGCCAGCAGCCAGGGCCGAACCCCAGCCGGGGAGCTGTTTTTT
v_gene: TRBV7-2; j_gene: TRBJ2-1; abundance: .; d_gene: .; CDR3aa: CASSLVEGGLQFF; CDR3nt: TGTGCCAGCAGCTTAGTCGAGGGTGGGCTACAGTTCTTC
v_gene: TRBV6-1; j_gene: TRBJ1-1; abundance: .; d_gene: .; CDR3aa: CASSSRVTEAFF; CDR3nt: TGTGCCAGCAGTAGCAGGGTGACTGAAGCTTTCTTT
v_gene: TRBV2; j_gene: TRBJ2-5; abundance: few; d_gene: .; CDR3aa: CASSEKETQYF; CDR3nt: TGTGCCAGCAGTGAGAAAGAGACCCAGTACTTC
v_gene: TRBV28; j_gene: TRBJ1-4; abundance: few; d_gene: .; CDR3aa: CASRRQSNEKLFF; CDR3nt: TGTGCCAGCAGGAGGCAGTCTAATGAAAAACTGTTTTTT
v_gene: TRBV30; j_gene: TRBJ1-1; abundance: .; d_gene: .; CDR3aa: CAWNLVEEAFF; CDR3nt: TGTGCCTGGAATTTAGTTGAAGAAGCTTTCTTT
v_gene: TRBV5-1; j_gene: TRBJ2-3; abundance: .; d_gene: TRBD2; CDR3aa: CASSAKRGGGTDTQYF; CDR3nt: TGCGCCAGCAGCGCCAAGCGGGGGGGCGGAACAGATACGCAGTATTTT
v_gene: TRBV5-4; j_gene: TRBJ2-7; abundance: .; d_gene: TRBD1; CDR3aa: CASSRIPDRVNEQYF; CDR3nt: TGTGCCAGCAGCCGAATTCCGGACAGGGTGAACGAGCAGTACTTC
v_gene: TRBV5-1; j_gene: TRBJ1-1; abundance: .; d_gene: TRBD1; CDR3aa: CASSLDGGGHTEAFF; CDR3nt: TGCGCCAGCAGCTTGGACGGAGGGGGCCACACTGAAGCTTTCTTT
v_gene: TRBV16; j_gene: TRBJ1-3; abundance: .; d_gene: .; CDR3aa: CASSRGNGGNTIYF; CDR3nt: TGTGCCAGCAGCCGGGGGAATGGAGGAAACACCATATATTTT
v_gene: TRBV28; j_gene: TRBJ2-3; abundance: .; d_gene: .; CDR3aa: CASSLGGPPPDTQYF; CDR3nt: TGTGCCAGCAGCCTCGGGGGCCCCCCCCCAGATACGCAGTATTTT
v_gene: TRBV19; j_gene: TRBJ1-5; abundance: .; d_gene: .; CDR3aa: CASSISGTVSNQPQHF; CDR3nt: TGTGCCAGTAGTATATCCGGGACGGTTTCCAATCAGCCCCAGCATTTT
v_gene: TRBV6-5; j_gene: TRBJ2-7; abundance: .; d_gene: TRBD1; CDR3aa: CASSSHRDRRSYEQYF; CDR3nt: TGTGCCAGCAGTTCTCATCGGGACAGGCGATCCTACGAGCAGTACTTC
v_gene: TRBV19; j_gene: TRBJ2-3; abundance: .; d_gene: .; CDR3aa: CASSIGGLSFGTDTQYF; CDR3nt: TGTGCCAGTAGTATAGGGGGCCTCAGTTTTGGAACAGATACGCAGTATTTT
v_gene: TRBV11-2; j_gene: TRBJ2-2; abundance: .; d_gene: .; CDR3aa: CASSLGERGELFF; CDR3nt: TGTGCCAGCAGCTTGGGCGAGCGCGGGGAGCTGTTTTTT
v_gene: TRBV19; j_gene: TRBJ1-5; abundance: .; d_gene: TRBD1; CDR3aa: CASQRKRRDRAPFGNQPQHF; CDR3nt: TGTGCCAGCCAGAGAAAACGCCGGGACAGGGCGCCCTTTGGCAATCAGCCCCAGCATTTT
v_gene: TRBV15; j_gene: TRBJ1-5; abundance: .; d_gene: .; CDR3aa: CATMRGDSNQPQHF; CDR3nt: TGTGCCACCATGAGGGGGGATAGCAATCAGCCCCAGCATTTT
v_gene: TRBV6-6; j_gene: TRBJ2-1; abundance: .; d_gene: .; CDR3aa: CASSFPTRGEQFF; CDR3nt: TGTGCCAGCAGTTTCCCGACTAGAGGTGAGCAGTTCTTC
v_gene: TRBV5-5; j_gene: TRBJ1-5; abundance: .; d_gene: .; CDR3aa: CASSLRQSGQPQHF; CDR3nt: TGTGCCAGCAGCTTGCGGCAGAGTGGGCAGCCCCAGCATTTT
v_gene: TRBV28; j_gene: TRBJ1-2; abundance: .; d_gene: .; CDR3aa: CASRQGGARYGYTF; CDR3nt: TGTGCCAGCAGACAAGGGGGAGCTCGCTATGGCTACACCTTC
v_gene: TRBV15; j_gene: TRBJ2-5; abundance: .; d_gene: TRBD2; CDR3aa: CATSRDRGLAGGGETQYF; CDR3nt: TGTGCCACCAGCAGAGATCGGGGCCTAGCGGGGGGCGGAGAGACCCAGTACTTC
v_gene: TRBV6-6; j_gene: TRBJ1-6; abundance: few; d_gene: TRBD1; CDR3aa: CASSYTGQGNNPLHF; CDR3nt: TGTGCCAGCAGTTACACCGGACAGGGCAATAACCCCCTCCACTTT
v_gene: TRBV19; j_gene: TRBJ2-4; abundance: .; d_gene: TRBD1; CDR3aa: CASSIGRTGVGRGIQYF; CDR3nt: TGTGCCAGTAGTATAGGAAGGACAGGGGTCGGCCGGGGCATTCAGTACTTC
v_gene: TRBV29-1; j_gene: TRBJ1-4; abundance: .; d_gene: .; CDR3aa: CSVATANEKLFF; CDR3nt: TGCAGCGTTGCCACAGCCAATGAAAAACTGTTTTTT
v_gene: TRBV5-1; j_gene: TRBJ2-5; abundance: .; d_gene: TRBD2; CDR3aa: CASSSNGGGAETQYF; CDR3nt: TGCGCCAGCAGCTCAAATGGCGGGGGGGCAGAGACCCAGTACTTC
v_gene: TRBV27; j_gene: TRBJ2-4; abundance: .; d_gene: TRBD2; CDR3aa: CASSFSGGQKNIQYF; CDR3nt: TGTGCCAGCAGTTTTAGCGGGGGCCAGAAAAACATTCAGTACTTC